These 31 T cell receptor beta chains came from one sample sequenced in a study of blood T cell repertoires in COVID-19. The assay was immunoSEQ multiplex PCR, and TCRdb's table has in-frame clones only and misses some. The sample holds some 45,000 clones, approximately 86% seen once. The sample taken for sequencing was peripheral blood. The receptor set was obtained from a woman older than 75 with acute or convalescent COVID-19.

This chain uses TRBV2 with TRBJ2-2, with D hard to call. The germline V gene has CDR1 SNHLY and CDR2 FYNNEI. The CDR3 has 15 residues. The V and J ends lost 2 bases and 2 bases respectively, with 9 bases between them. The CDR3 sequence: CASSELSLNTGELFF. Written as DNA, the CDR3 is TGTGCCAGCAGTGAACTATCTCTTAACACCGGGGAGCTGTTTTTT.

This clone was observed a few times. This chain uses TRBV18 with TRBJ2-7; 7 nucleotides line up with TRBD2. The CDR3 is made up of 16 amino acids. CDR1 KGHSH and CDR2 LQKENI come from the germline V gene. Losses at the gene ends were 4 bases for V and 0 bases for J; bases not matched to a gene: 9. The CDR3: CASSRQSGASSYEQYF. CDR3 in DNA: TGTGCCAGCTCACGTCAGAGCGGGGCAAGCTCCTACGAGCAGTACTTC.

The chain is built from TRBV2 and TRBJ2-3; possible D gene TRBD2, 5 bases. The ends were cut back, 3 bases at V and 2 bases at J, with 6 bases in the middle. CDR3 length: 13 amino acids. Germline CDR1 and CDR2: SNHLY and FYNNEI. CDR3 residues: CASSEDFTDTQYF. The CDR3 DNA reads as TGTGCCAGCAGTGAGGACTTCACAGATACGCAGTATTTT.

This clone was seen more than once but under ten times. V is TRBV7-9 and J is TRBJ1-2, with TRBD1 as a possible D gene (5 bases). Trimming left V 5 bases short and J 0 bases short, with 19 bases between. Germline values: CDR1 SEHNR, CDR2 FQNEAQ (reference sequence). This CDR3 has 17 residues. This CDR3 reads CASSLSIGGEANYGYTF. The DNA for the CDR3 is TGTGCCAGCAGCCTCAGTATCGGGGGAGAAGCTAACTATGGCTACACCTTC.

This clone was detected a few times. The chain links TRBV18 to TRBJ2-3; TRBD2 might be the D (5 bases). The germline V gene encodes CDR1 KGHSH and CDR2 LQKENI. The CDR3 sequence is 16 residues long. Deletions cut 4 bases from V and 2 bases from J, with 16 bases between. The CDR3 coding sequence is TGTGCCAGCTCACGGAACCCGGACTTCTACACAGATACGCAGTATTTT. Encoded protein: CASSRNPDFYTDTQYF.

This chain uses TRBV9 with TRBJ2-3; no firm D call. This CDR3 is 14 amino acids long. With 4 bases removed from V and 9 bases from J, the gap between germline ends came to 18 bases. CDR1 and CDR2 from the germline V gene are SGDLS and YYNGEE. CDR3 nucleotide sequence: TGTGCCAGCAGCCCTCATGCCCAAGAGGTGACGCAGTATTTT. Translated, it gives CASSPHAQEVTQYF.

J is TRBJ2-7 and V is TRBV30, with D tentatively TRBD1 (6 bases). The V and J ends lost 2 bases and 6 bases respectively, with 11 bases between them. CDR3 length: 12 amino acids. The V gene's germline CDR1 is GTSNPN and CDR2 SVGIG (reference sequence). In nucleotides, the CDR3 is TGTGCCTGGAGTCCCACAGGGTCCGAGCAGTACTTC. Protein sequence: CAWSPTGSEQYF.

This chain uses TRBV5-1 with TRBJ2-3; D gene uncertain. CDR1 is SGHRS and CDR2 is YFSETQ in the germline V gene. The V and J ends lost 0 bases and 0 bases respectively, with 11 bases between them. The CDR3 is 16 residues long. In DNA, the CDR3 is TGCGCCAGCAGCTTGGTTCCCGGAGCTAGCACAGATACGCAGTATTTT. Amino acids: CASSLVPGASTDTQYF. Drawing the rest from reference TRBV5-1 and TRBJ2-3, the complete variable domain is KAGVTQTPRYLIKTRGQQVTLSCSPISGHRSVSWYQQTPGQGLQFLFEYFSETQRNKGNFPGRFSGRQFSNSRSEMNVSTLELGDSALYLCASSLVPGASTDTQYFGPGTRLTVL.

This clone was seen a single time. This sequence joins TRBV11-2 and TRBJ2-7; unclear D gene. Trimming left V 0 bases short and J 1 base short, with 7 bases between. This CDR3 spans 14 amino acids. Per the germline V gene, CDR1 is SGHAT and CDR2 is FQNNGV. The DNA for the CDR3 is TGTGCCAGCAGCTTAGACAGGATTTCCTACGAGCAGTACTTC. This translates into CASSLDRISYEQYF.

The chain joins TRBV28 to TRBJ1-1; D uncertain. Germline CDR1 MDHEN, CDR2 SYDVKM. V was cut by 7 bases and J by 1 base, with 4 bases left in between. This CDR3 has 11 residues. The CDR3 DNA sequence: TGTGCCAGCATTAGGAACACTGAAGCTTTCTTT. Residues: CASIRNTEAFF.

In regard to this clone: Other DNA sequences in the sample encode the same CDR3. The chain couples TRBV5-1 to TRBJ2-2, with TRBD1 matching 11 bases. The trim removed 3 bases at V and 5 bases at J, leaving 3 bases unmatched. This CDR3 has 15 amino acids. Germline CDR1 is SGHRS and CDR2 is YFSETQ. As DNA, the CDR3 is TGCGCCAGCAGCTCCGGGACAGGGGGGACCGGGGAGCTGTTTTTT. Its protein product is CASSSGTGGTGELFF.

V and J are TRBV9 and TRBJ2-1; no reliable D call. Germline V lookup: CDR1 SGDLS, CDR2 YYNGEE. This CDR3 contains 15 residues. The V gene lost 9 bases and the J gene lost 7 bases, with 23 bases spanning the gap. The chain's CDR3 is CATSRGGSIVNEQFF. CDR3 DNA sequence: TGTGCCACCTCAAGAGGTGGTAGCATTGTAAATGAGCAGTTCTTC.

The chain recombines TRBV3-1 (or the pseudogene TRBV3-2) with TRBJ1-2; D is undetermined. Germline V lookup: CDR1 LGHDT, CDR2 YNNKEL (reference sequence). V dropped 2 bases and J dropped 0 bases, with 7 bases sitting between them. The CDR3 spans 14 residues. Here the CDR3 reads CASSQQTANYGYTF. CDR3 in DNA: TGTGCCAGCAGCCAACAAACAGCTAACTATGGCTACACCTTC.

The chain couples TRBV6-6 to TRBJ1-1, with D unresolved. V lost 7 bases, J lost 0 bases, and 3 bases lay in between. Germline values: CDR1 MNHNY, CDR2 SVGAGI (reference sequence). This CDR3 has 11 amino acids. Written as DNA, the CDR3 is TGTGCCAGCACTATGAACACTGAAGCTTTCTTT. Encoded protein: CASTMNTEAFF.

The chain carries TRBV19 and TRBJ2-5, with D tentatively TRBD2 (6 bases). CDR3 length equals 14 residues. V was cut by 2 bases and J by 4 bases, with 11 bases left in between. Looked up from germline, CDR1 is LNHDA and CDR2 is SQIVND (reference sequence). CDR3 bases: TGTGCCAGTAGTATACTTCCCGGGAGAGAGACCCAGTACTTC. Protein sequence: CASSILPGRETQYF.

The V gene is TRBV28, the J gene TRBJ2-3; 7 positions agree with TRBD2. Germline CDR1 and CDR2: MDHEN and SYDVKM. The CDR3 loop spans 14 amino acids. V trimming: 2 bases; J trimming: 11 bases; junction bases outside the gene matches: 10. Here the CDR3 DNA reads TGTGCCAGCAGTTTACAGGCTAGCGGCGGCGGGCAGTATTTT. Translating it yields CASSLQASGGGQYF.

This CDR3 reads CASSLGNAGMPQHF. The CDR3 region has the DNA TGTGCCAGCAGCTTAGGAAACGCGGGGATGCCCCAGCATTTT. This chain connects TRBV5-5 to TRBJ1-5, with D unresolved. Germline V lookup: CDR1 SGHKS, CDR2 YYEKEE (reference sequence). CDR3 length: 14 residues. Trimming shortened V by 2 bases and J by 9 bases, and 15 bases separated the two germline ends.

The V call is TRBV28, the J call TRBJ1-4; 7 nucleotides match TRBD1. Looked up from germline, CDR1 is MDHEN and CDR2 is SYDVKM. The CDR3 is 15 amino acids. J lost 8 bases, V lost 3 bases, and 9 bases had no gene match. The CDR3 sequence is CASSFRRGPGEKLFF. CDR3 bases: TGTGCCAGCAGTTTTAGGAGGGGGCCGGGAGAAAAACTGTTTTTT. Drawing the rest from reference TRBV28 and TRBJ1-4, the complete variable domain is DVKVTQSSRYLVKRTGEKVFLECVQDMDHENMFWYRQDPGLGLRLIYFSYDVKMKEKGDIPEGYSVSREKKERFSLILESASTNQTSMYLCASSFRRGPGEKLFFGSGTQLSVL.

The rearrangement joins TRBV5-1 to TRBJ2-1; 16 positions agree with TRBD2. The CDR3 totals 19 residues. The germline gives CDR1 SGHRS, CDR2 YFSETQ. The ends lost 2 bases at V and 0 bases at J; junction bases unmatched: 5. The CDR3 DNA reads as TGCGCCAGCAGCTTTGGGACTAGCGGGAGGGTCAGCTCCTACAATGAGCAGTTCTTC. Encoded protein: CASSFGTSGRVSSYNEQFF. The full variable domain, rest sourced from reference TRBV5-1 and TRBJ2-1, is KAGVTQTPRYLIKTRGQQVTLSCSPISGHRSVSWYQQTPGQGLQFLFEYFSETQRNKGNFPGRFSGRQFSNSRSEMNVSTLELGDSALYLCASSFGTSGRVSSYNEQFFGPGTRLTVL.

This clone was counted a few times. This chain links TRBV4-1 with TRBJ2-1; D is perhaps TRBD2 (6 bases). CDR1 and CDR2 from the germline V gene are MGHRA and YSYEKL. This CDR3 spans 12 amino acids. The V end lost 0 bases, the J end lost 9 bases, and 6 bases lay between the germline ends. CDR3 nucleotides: TGCGCCAGCAGCCAAGAGGGGGGTGAGCAGTTCTTC. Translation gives CASSQEGGEQFF.

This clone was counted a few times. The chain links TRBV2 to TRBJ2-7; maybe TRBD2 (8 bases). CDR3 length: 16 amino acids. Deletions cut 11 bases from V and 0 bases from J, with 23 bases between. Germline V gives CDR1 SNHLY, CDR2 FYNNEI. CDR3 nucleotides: TGTGCCCCCAGGGGGGGGGAACGGGGGGGCTCCTACGAGCAGTACTTC. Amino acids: CAPRGGERGGSYEQYF.

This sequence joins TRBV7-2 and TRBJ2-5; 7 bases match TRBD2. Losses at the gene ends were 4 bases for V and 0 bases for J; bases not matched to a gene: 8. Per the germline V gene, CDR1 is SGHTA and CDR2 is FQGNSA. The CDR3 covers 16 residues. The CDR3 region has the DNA TGTGCCAGCAGCTGGAGGCCTAGCGGACACCAAGAGACCCAGTACTTC. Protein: CASSWRPSGHQETQYF.

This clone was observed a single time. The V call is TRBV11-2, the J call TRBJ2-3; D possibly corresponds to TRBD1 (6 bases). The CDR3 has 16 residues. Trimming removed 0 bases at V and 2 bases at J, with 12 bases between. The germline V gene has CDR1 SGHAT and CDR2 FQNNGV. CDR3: CASSLDRGINTDTQYF. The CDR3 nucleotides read TGTGCCAGCAGCTTAGATAGGGGGATTAACACAGATACGCAGTATTTT. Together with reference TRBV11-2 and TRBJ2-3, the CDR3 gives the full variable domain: EAGVAQSPRYKIIEKRQSVAFWCNPISGHATLYWYQQILGQGPKLLIQFQNNGVVDDSQLPKDRFSAERLKGVDSTLKIQPAKLEDSAVYLCASSLDRGINTDTQYFGPGTRLTVL.

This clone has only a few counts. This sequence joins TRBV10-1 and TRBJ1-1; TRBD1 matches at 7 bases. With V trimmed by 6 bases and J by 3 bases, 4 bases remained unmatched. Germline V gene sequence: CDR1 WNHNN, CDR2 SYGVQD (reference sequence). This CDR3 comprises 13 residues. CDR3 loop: CASRVDRDTEAFF. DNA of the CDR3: TGCGCCAGCAGAGTCGACAGGGACACTGAAGCTTTCTTT.

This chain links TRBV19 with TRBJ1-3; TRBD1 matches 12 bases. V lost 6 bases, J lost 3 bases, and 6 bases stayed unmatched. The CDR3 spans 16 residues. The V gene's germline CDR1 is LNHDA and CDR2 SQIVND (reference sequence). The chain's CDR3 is CASSPGTGGNGNTIYF. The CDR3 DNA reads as TGTGCCAGTAGCCCTGGGACAGGGGGCAATGGAAACACCATATATTTT.

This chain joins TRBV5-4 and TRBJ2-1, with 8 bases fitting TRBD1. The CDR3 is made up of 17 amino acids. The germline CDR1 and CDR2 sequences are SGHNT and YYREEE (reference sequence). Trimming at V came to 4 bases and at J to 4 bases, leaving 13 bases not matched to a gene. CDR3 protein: CASSVLEGTGAYNEQFF. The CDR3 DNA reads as TGTGCCAGCAGCGTTTTGGAGGGGACAGGAGCTTACAATGAGCAGTTCTTC.

CDR3 region: CASSLAEAGVNIQYF. CDR3 coding DNA: TGTGCCAGCAGCTTAGCGGAAGCGGGAGTGAACATTCAGTACTTC. V is TRBV7-2 and J is TRBJ2-4, with TRBD2 matching over 8 bases. The CDR3 is 15 amino acids. Germline V gene lookup returns CDR1 SGHTA and CDR2 FQGNSA. V trimming: 0 bases; J trimming: 7 bases; junction bases outside the gene matches: 5.

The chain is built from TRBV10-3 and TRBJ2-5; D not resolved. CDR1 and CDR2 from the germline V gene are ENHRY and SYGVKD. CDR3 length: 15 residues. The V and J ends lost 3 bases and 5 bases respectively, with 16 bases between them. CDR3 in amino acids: CAISDPLSKRETQYF. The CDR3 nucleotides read TGTGCCATCAGTGATCCACTATCGAAAAGGGAGACCCAGTACTTC.

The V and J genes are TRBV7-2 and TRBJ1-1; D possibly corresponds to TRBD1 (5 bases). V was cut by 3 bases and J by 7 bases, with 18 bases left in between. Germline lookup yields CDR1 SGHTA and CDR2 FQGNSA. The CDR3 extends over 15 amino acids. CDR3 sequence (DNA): TGTGCCAGCAGCTTTTTTACAGGATCAAACTATGAAGCTTTCTTT. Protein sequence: CASSFFTGSNYEAFF. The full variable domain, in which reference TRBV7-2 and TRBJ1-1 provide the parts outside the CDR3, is GAGVSQSPSNKVTEKGKDVELRCDPISGHTALYWYRQSLGQGLEFLIYFQGNSAPDKSGLPSDRFSAERTGGSVSTLTIQRTQQEDSAVYLCASSFFTGSNYEAFFGQGTRLTVV.

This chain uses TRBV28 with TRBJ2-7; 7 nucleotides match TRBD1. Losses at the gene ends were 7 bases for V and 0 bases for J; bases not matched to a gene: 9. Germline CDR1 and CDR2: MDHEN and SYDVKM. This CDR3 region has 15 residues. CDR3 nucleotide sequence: TGTGCCAGCATGAGGAGCTGGACAGGCTCCTACGAGCAGTACTTC. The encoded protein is CASMRSWTGSYEQYF.

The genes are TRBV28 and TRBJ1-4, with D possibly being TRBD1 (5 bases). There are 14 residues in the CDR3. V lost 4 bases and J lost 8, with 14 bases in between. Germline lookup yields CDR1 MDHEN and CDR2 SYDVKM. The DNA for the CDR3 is TGTGCCAGCAGTTCACCTTCAGGGTCAGAAAAACTGTTTTTT. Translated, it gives CASSSPSGSEKLFF.